The clone carrying this T cell receptor (beta chain) has just a few counts. This sample also contains other DNA sequences that code for the same CDR3. These data originate in a study of shared clonotypes between healthy human individuals. This CDR3 has 14 residues. From germline, CDR1 is SGHVS and CDR2 FQNEAQ. Between the trimmed V and J ends, which lost 5 bases and 0 bases, there was a span of 7 bases. TCRdb keeps only in-frame clones here, not all; method: immunoSEQ multiplex PCR. Among 2,100,000 or so clones listed, approximately 96% were seen once. Material for sequencing was naive CD4+ T cells sorted from blood. Noted subset: CD45RA+ positively selected. This clonotype was sampled from a man younger than 35 in good health. The chain links TRBV7-8 to TRBJ1-4; D may be TRBD1 (5 bases). The CDR3 DNA sequence: TGTGCCAGCAGCCCGACAGCAACTAATGAAAAACTGTTTTTT. This gives the protein CASSPTATNEKLFF. Drawing the rest from reference TRBV7-8 and TRBJ1-4, the complete variable domain is GAGVSQSPRYKVAKRGQDVALRCDPISGHVSLFWYQQALGQGPEFLTYFQNEAQLDKSGLPSDRFFAERPEGSVSTLKIQRTQQEDSAVYLCASSPTATNEKLFFGSGTQLSVL.